Given below is one TCR beta chain in context. Per the study methods: Estimation of nucleated cell counts was performed using reference gene primer amplification. Some clones are missing from TCRdb's copy, which holds only in-frame ones; the method was immunoSEQ multiplex PCR. The V and J calls and clone size come from that table; D and trimming were worked out from the DNA. The data hold 150,000 to 200,000 clones, with more than 65% observed a single time. The sample belongs to a study of blood T cell repertoires in COVID-19. Whole-study context: The analysed material was cDNA or gDNA that came from T cells, B-cell-depleted T cells, or PBMCs.

CDR3 size: 15 residues. Germline V gene lookup returns CDR1 MNHEY and CDR2 SMNVEV (reference sequence). The V and J ends lost 0 bases and 4 bases, in that order; junction bases with no gene match: 6. Which cohort a participant joined came from the clinical history participants gave. Each recovered donor of Cohort 3 presented with two negative PCRs, clearance, or symptom resolution. Input material: PBMCs or T cells enriched from blood (not recorded which). The TCR comes from a man between 60 and 75 years old who had recovered from COVID-19. The chain joins TRBV27 to TRBJ2-7; TRBD2 aligns across 7 bases. The DNA of the CDR3 is TGTGCCAGCAGTTTATCGCGGCTAGCGGTGTACGAGCAGTACTTC. This sequence encodes CASSLSRLAVYEQYF.